Listed below are T cell receptor beta chains from one sample, sequenced in a study of T cells after yellow fever vaccination. TCRdb re-analysed the 5' RACE reads in MiXCR, keeping a single row per CDR3 protein. The sample holds approximately 110,000 distinct CDR3 sequences, more than 6% seen once. The sample in question was CD4+ T cells sorted from PBMCs, obtained around 10 days after the first yellow fever vaccination. Receptors originate from a man between 18 and 29 years old who received the YFV17D yellow fever vaccine. Both conserved end residues are trimmed from each CDR3.

TRBV4-1	14	TRBJ2-2	ASSQPGQGPTGELF
TRBV4-2	12	TRBJ2-5	ASSQVGGEETQY
TRBV12-3/TRBV12-4	11	TRBJ1-1	ASSPRTATEAF
TRBV5-6	12	TRBJ1-2	ASSLVQGNYGYT
TRBV9	13	TRBJ1-4	ASSVGDPTNEKLF
TRBV7-9	9	TRBJ1-1	ASSQGAEAF
TRBV6-5	14	TRBJ1-3	ASSYSADGTGNTIY
TRBV9	11	TRBJ2-5	ASSPGSSETQY
TRBV25-1	10	TRBJ1-5	ASSAGNQPQH
TRBV7-2	12	TRBJ2-7	ASSLTADSYEQY
TRBV6-6	11	TRBJ1-2	ASSRDRAMFYT
TRBV29-1	10	TRBJ2-5	SVEGGGETQY
TRBV6-5	13	TRBJ1-5	ASSAHGQGNQPQH
TRBV27	11	TRBJ2-1	ASSLRAYNEQF
TRBV7-6	15	TRBJ2-2	ASSFSTGAESTGELF
TRBV20-1	12	TRBJ2-1	SANRDSSYNEQF
TRBV5-1	12	TRBJ1-3	ASSLEGSANTIY
TRBV7-5	17	TRBJ2-1	ISVPEATGASGGNNEQF
TRBV9	13	TRBJ2-3	ASSRQSSSTDTQY
TRBV12-3/TRBV12-4	12	TRBJ1-2	ASSLRGYNYGYT
TRBV5-1	13	TRBJ2-4	ASSLSPEGGNIQY
TRBV5-1	10	TRBJ2-3	ASSPGPDTQY
TRBV12-3/TRBV12-4	13	TRBJ2-6	ASSLGVPGANVLT
TRBV15	15	TRBJ1-5	ATSRDILAYSNQPQH
TRBV12-3/TRBV12-4	12	TRBJ1-2	ASSPGQLGDGYT
TRBV4-1	14	TRBJ2-7	ASSPTLGQGAAGQY
TRBV6-2/TRBV6-3	12	TRBJ2-5	ASSPGRRQETQY
TRBV5-4	14	TRBJ1-1	ASSLAPTVLNPEAF
TRBV9	15	TRBJ1-3	ASSVRDRSFAGNTIY
TRBV5-6	10	TRBJ1-2	ASSYDTEGYT
TRBV19	12	TRBJ1-5	SSSNRGRSQPQH
TRBV28	15	TRBJ2-1	ASTSAGLQSSYNEQF
TRBV24-1	14	TRBJ2-2	AAASPGGSNTGELF
TRBV27	12	TRBJ2-1	ASKDTSSYNEQF
TRBV20-1	10	TRBJ1-4	SGGQPNEKLF
TRBV7-3	11	TRBJ1-6	ASSPNVDSPLH
TRBV7-2	9	TRBJ2-5	ASREVETQY
TRBV10-3	11	TRBJ2-7	ATRATLSYEQY
TRBV5-1	12	TRBJ2-3	ASRQGAGGDTQY